One and the same sample provided the 25 T cell receptor beta chains below, sequenced in a study of shared clonotypes between healthy human individuals. Sequenced by immunoSEQ multiplex PCR; TCRdb stores in-frame clones only, minus some. Among roughly 500,000 clones listed, about 84% were seen once. Material for sequencing was PBMCs. The receptors derive from a woman aged 40 to 50 in good health. Some clones in this sample may be carry-over from other donors' samples.

The chain carries TRBV5-6 and TRBJ2-5; TRBD2 aligns across 13 bases. From germline, CDR1 is SGHDT and CDR2 YYEEEE. CDR3 length equals 16 residues. Trimming at V came to 0 bases and at J to 4 bases, leaving 3 bases not matched to a gene. CDR3 amino acids: CASSLALAGGGETQYF. As DNA, the CDR3 is TGTGCCAGCAGCTTGGCACTAGCGGGAGGGGGAGAGACCCAGTACTTC.

The V gene is TRBV5-4, the J gene TRBJ2-7, with TRBD2 matching over 10 bases. The CDR3 is made up of 15 amino acids. V was clipped by 7 bases and J by 2 bases; unmatched bases: 9. Germline CDR1 is SGHNT and CDR2 is YYREEE (reference sequence). The CDR3 nucleotides read TGTGCCAGCGGTGATCGGACTAGCGGAACCTACGAGCAGTACTTC. Translating it yields CASGDRTSGTYEQYF.

In regard to this clone: The likely explanation is a read error, given a far larger clone one base away. The V and J genes are TRBV10-3 and TRBJ1-5; D gene uncertain. Germline loops: CDR1 ENHRY, CDR2 SYGVKD. The length of the CDR3 is 14 residues. V was pared by 2 bases and J by 5 bases, with 10 bases between. The chain's CDR3 is CAISEADGDQPQHF. The CDR3 coding sequence is TGTGCCATCAGTGAGGCCGACGGAGATCAGCCCCAGCATTTT.

Details on this clone: A far larger clone differs by one base, so this is likely a read error. The chain recombines TRBV20-1 with TRBJ1-2, with TRBD1 as a possible D gene (5 bases). Trimming removed 4 bases from V and 8 bases from J, with 11 bases in between. The CDR3 length is 11 residues. The germline V gene has CDR1 DFQATT and CDR2 SNEGSKA (reference sequence). As DNA, the CDR3 is TGCAGTGCTATCCGGGGGGAAGGCTACACCTTC. Residues: CSAIRGEGYTF.

To note about this clone: A far more abundant clone sits one base away, making this likely a read error. Other nucleotide sequences in the sample specify the same CDR3. This rearrangement joins TRBV5-6 to TRBJ1-2, with 8 positions matching TRBD1. Germline values: CDR1 SGHDT, CDR2 YYEEEE. CDR3 length: 16 residues. The CDR3: CASSPDRAFLNYGYTF. CDR3 DNA sequence: TGTGCCAGCAGCCCGGACAGGGCTTTCCTTAACTATGGCTATACCTTC.

The chain is built from TRBV5-1 and TRBJ2-1, with TRBD2 identical over 7 bases. CDR1 and CDR2 from the germline V gene are SGHRS and YFSETQ. CDR3 size: 13 residues. V was pared by 1 base and J by 6 bases, with 1 base of the junction left unmatched. CDR3 protein: CASSLREVNEQFF. In nucleotides, the CDR3 is TGCGCCAGCAGCTTGCGGGAGGTCAATGAGCAGTTCTTC.

This clone was counted many times. Other DNA sequences of this sample code for an identical CDR3. The chain is built from TRBV4-1 and TRBJ1-2; D is perhaps TRBD1 (6 bases). Per germline, CDR1 MGHRA and CDR2 YSYEKL. CDR3 length equals 16 residues. Trimming stripped 0 bases from V and 8 bases from J, with 19 bases between. CDR3 sequence reads: CASSQEGGDSARGYTF. In DNA form, the CDR3 reads TGCGCCAGCAGCCAAGAGGGGGGCGACAGCGCGCGGGGCTACACCTTC.

V gene TRBV2 combines with J gene TRBJ2-3; 9 nucleotides match TRBD2. CDR3 length equals 19 residues. Trimming cost V 6 bases and J 0 bases; bases outside gene matches: 16. Germline V gives CDR1 SNHLY, CDR2 FYNNEI. CDR3 sequence: CASSASFTSGSASTDTQYF. CDR3 nucleotide sequence: TGTGCCAGCAGCGCGAGTTTTACTAGCGGGTCCGCTAGCACAGATACGCAGTATTTT. The full variable domain, in which reference TRBV2 and TRBJ2-3 provide the parts outside the CDR3, is EPEVTQTPSHQVTQMGQEVILRCVPISNHLYFYWYRQILGQKVEFLVSFYNNEISEKSEIFDDQFSVERPDGSNFTLKIRSTKLEDSAMYFCASSASFTSGSASTDTQYFGPGTRLTVL.

The chain joins TRBV28 to TRBJ2-5; TRBD2 might be the D (5 bases). V lost 7 bases to trimming and J lost 5 bases, with 17 bases between them. In germline, CDR1 is MDHEN, CDR2 SYDVKM. The CDR3 length is 14 residues. This CDR3 reads CASNNRAPGETQYF. The DNA of the CDR3 is TGTGCCAGCAATAACCGGGCCCCGGGGGAGACCCAGTACTTC.

With respect to this clone: It differs at one base from a far larger clone, so likely a read error. The gene calls are TRBV7-6 and TRBJ2-5, with D tentatively TRBD1 (6 bases). The CDR3 spans 15 residues. V gave up 2 bases and J gave up 3 bases, with 13 bases separating them. CDR1 and CDR2 (germline): SGHVS, FNYEAQ. CDR3 residues: CASSLWGHGKETQYF. The CDR3 nucleotides are TGTGCCAGCAGCTTATGGGGACATGGAAAAGAGACCCAGTACTTC.

In regard to this clone: Other DNA sequences in the same sample also yield this CDR3. The V call is TRBV18, the J call TRBJ2-5; no clear D gene. Germline lookup yields CDR1 KGHSH and CDR2 LQKENI. The CDR3 has 13 residues. Trimming shortened V by 0 bases and J by 5 bases, and 7 bases separated the two germline ends. The CDR3 DNA sequence: TGTGCCAGCTCACCACCCAGCTCTGAGACCCAGTACTTC. Protein: CASSPPSSETQYF.

The chain combines TRBV4-1 with TRBJ1-1; tentative D call: TRBD1 (6 bases). V was shortened by 8 bases and J by 2 bases, with 15 bases between the two germline ends. The CDR3 totals 14 residues. Germline CDR1 is MGHRA and CDR2 is YSYEKL. CDR3 sequence (DNA): TGCGCCAGCCGCGGGACACTTAAAAACACTGAAGCTTTCTTT. Translated, it gives CASRGTLKNTEAFF.

The chain has TRBV10-3 and TRBJ1-2; D not resolved. Germline V gene data show CDR1 as ENHRY and CDR2 as SYGVKD. This CDR3 spans 13 amino acids. Trimming stripped 0 bases from V and 9 bases from J, with 11 bases between. In DNA, the CDR3 is TGTGCCATCAGTGAGTCGATGGGGTGGAGCTACACCTTC. Encoded protein: CAISESMGWSYTF.

Points on this clone: Given a far larger clone just one base away, this is likely a sequencing read error. The rearrangement uses TRBV11-2 and TRBJ2-5; 8 nucleotides agree with TRBD2. The germline V gene encodes CDR1 SGHAT and CDR2 FQNNGV. The CDR3 loop spans 17 amino acids. CDR3 in amino acids: CASSVAGFAGGQEIQYF. DNA for the CDR3: TGTGCCAGCAGCGTAGCCGGGTTCGCGGGAGGACAAGAGATCCAGTACTTC.

The chain uses TRBV7-2 and TRBJ2-1; possibly TRBD2 for D (5 bases). Germline V gene data show CDR1 as SGHTA and CDR2 as FQGNSA. Trimming stripped 5 bases from V and 6 bases from J, with 11 bases between. The CDR3 has 13 amino acids. DNA of the CDR3: TGTGCCAGCAGCCAGTCCCGGGGCAATGAGCAGTTCTTC. This encodes CASSQSRGNEQFF.

Turning to this clone: Other DNA sequences in this specimen translate into the identical CDR3. V and J are TRBV4-2 and TRBJ2-1; no definite D call. CDR1 is LGHNA and CDR2 is YNFKEQ in the germline V gene. The CDR3 is 12 amino acids. V lost 0 bases, J lost 8 bases, and 5 bases lay in between. For the CDR3, the DNA is TGTGCCAGCAGCCAAGATCGAGATGAGCAGTTCTTC. Translated: CASSQDRDEQFF.

Concerning this clone: This specimen includes other DNA sequences encoding the same CDR3. The chain joins TRBV7-9 to TRBJ1-1; D is perhaps TRBD1 (5 bases). The V end was cut by 2 bases, the J end by 5 bases, with 9 bases between. The CDR3 contains 13 residues. The V gene's germline CDR1 is SEHNR and CDR2 FQNEAQ (reference sequence). The CDR3 is CASSLSGGTEAFF. CDR3 DNA: TGTGCCAGCAGCTTAAGCGGGGGGACTGAAGCTTTCTTT. Variable domain in full (rest from reference TRBV7-9 and TRBJ1-1): DTGVSQNPRHKITKRGQNVTFRCDPISEHNRLYWYRQTLGQGPEFLTYFQNEAQLEKSRLLSDRFSAERPKGSFSTLEIQRTEQGDSAMYLCASSLSGGTEAFFGQGTRLTVV.

This clone was observed a handful of times. The chain recombines TRBV18 with TRBJ2-1; 7 nucleotides agree with TRBD2. This CDR3 has 15 residues. J lost 9 bases, V lost 5 bases, and 13 bases had no gene match. CDR1 is KGHSH, CDR2 LQKENI, per germline. CDR3 sequence (DNA): TGTGCCAGCTCATTCGACCGGCGGGAGACGGGTGAGCAGTTCTTC. It translates to CASSFDRRETGEQFF.

This clone has more than one count but fewer than ten. The chain uses TRBV7-9 and TRBJ2-2, with 10 bases that match TRBD1. CDR1 and CDR2 (germline): SEHNR, FQNEAQ (reference sequence). J lost 10 bases, V lost 1 base, and 3 bases had no gene match. This CDR3 contains 14 residues. The CDR3, as DNA: TGTGCCAGCAGCTTAGGTGGACAGGGGGAGGAGCTGTTTTTT. Protein: CASSLGGQGEELFF.

The chain uses TRBV28 and TRBJ1-5; 7 positions agree with TRBD1. There are 15 residues in the CDR3. CDR1 and CDR2 from the germline V gene are MDHEN and SYDVKM. V gave up 4 bases and J gave up 6 bases; unmatched junction bases: 9. The CDR3 DNA reads as TGTGCCAGCAGTTCCGCCGAGGGGGCAGCTCAGCCCCAGCATTTT. Amino acid sequence: CASSSAEGAAQPQHF.

The chain couples TRBV7-9 to TRBJ2-7; 7 bases line up with TRBD2. Germline lookup yields CDR1 SEHNR and CDR2 FQNEAQ (reference sequence). The length of the CDR3 is 15 residues. The V and J ends lost 5 bases and 5 bases, in that order; junction bases with no gene match: 12. CDR3 loop: CASSPRLAAVHEQYF. The CDR3 DNA reads TGTGCCAGCAGCCCCCGACTAGCCGCGGTCCACGAGCAGTACTTC.

As to this clone: Given a far larger clone just one base away, this is likely a sequencing read error. The chain combines TRBV5-1 with TRBJ2-5, with 10 bases aligning to TRBD2. Germline V gene data show CDR1 as SGHRS and CDR2 as YFSETQ. The CDR3 is 15 residues long. The CDR3, as DNA: TGCGCCATCAGCTCCCGAGCGGGGGGGTCTGAGACCCAGTACTTC. It translates to CAISSRAGGSETQYF. The full variable domain, its missing parts supplied by reference TRBV5-1 and TRBJ2-5, is KAGVTQTPRYLIKTRGQQVTLSCSPISGHRSVSWYQQTPGQGLQFLFEYFSETQRNKGNFPGRFSGRQFSNSRSEMNVSTLELGDSALYLCAISSRAGGSETQYFGPGTRLLVL.

CDR3 DNA sequence: TGCGCCAGCAGCCGGACAGGCTCCTACGAGCAGTACTTC. Amino acids: CASSRTGSYEQYF. This chain uses TRBV5-1 with TRBJ2-7; 7 nucleotides align to TRBD1. The CDR3 runs 13 residues. The V gene end was trimmed by 4 bases and the J gene end by 0 bases; junction bases not matched to a gene: 1. Germline CDR1 and CDR2: SGHRS and YFSETQ. The variable domain in full, completed from reference TRBV5-1 and TRBJ2-7, reads KAGVTQTPRYLIKTRGQQVTLSCSPISGHRSVSWYQQTPGQGLQFLFEYFSETQRNKGNFPGRFSGRQFSNSRSEMNVSTLELGDSALYLCASSRTGSYEQYFGPGTRLTVT.

V usage is TRBV6-1 and J usage is TRBJ2-7; the D call may be TRBD1 or TRBD2 (6 bases each). Deletions cut 6 bases from V and 3 bases from J, with 15 bases between. Germline lookup yields CDR1 MNHNS and CDR2 SASEGT. The CDR3 has 14 residues. The CDR3 sequence is CASSEQGLSYEQYF. In DNA form, the CDR3 reads TGTGCCAGCAGCGAACAGGGACTTAGCTACGAGCAGTACTTC.

This clone was detected only once. This rearrangement joins TRBV5-1 to TRBJ1-3, with 7 bases that match TRBD1. Germline V gene lookup returns CDR1 SGHRS and CDR2 YFSETQ. V trimming: 4 bases; J trimming: 4 bases; junction bases outside the gene matches: 8. The length of the CDR3 is 15 residues. This CDR3 reads CASSTKTGWGNTIYF. For the CDR3, the DNA is TGCGCCAGCAGCACCAAGACAGGGTGGGGAAACACCATATATTTT.